The clone carrying this TCR beta chain was detected a few times. Its antigen remains unidentified. The data were taken from a study of T cell responses to AZD1222 COVID-19 vaccine. General study results and limits: Seropositive at baseline were only six or seven AZD1222 recipients.

The CDR3 contains 13 residues. From germline, CDR1 is MNHEY and CDR2 SMNVEV (reference sequence). Trimming shortened V by 6 bases and J by 3 bases, and 11 bases separated the two germline ends. The protocol was immunoSEQ multiplex PCR, while the TCRdb copy is restricted to in-frame clones and leaves out a portion. Among 90,000 to 150,000 clones listed, roughly 90% were seen once. This specimen was peripheral blood, taken on day 0 of AZD1222 vaccination. This TCR derives from an adult in good health. V gene TRBV27 combines with J gene TRBJ1-1; D not resolved. The CDR3 loop reads CASSPPGDTEAFF. Written as DNA, the CDR3 is TGTGCCAGCAGCCCCCCGGGCGACACTGAAGCTTTCTTT.